The rows below give T cell receptor beta chains drawn from one sample of a study of vaccination and CD4 T cells after COVID-19. These receptors' targets are unknown. TCRdb reprocessed the PCR reads with MiXCR, giving one entry per CDR3 protein. The sample yields approximately 15,000 distinct CDR3 sequences, approximately 80% seen once. The sample here was CD4+ T cells from blood, cultured in vitro, taken after SARS-CoV-2 vaccination. The receptors come from a human donor who received a COVID-19 vaccine. CDR3s include the opening cysteine and the closing phenylalanine or tryptophan.

TRBJ1-2 TRBV11-2 CASSQEESGSESYTF
TRBJ2-2 TRBV11-3 CASSLEGDTGELFF
TRBJ2-5 TRBV12-3/TRBV12-4 CASSLGTGGETQYF
TRBJ1-3 TRBV6-5 CASSYPGSGNTIYF
TRBJ2-2 TRBV19 CASTKTSGGANTGELFF
TRBJ1-5 TRBV20-1 CSAREKGGSGQPQHF
TRBJ2-3 TRBV20-1 CSARDTSGGAGDTQYF
TRBJ2-2 TRBV6-1 CASSVSGVPGELFF
TRBJ2-5 TRBV30 CAWSVEGISWGKTQYF
TRBJ1-4 TRBV27 CASSDLTGSSEKLFF
TRBJ1-2 TRBV20-1 CSAGRDRSYGYTF
TRBJ1-1 TRBV7-9 CASSLAGSVGITEAFF
TRBJ1-2 TRBV7-2 CASSLQGSSGYTF
TRBJ1-2 TRBV12-3/TRBV12-4 CASSPFPPVTGGEVRGYTF
TRBJ1-2 TRBV12-3/TRBV12-4 CASSQQGGDYGYTF
TRBJ1-1 TRBV11-3 CASSLKRQGGTEAFF
TRBJ2-7 TRBV5-4 CASSLSGGGYEQYF
TRBJ2-7 TRBV12-3/TRBV12-4 CASSPLAGDRYEQYF
TRBJ2-7 TRBV10-1 CASSGTLAGVYEQYF
TRBJ1-2 TRBV2 CASSALGQGFGYTF
TRBJ1-1 TRBV19 CASSFRAPNTEAFF
TRBJ1-5 TRBV7-2 CASSLYGDQPQHF
TRBJ2-3 TRBV6-1 CASSETVFGGAGDTQYF
TRBJ2-7 TRBV6-2/TRBV6-3 CTSSTEPGRGTYEQYF
TRBJ1-2 TRBV12-3/TRBV12-4 CASSLPPAGARF
TRBJ1-1 TRBV14 CASSHRLGRRNTEAFF
TRBJ1-6 TRBV5-1 CASSLSDTGNSPLHF
TRBJ1-5 TRBV12-3/TRBV12-4 CASRTGAGPQHF
TRBJ2-5 TRBV7-8 CASSLLTEPQETQYF